The 15 T cell receptor beta chains below were found in one sample sequenced in a study of blood T cell repertoires in COVID-19. Produced via immunoSEQ multiplex PCR; TCRdb's table is partial and in-frame only. This table has some 350,000 clones, roughly nine tenths appearing once. The sample was PBMCs or T cells enriched from blood (not recorded which). The receptors here all came from a man aged 18 to 29 who had recovered from COVID-19.

V is TRBV9 and J is TRBJ1-2; D perhaps matches TRBD1 (6 bases). Trimming stripped 6 bases from V and 5 bases from J, with 20 bases between. This CDR3 contains 15 residues. Germline V gene sequence: CDR1 SGDLS, CDR2 YYNGEE. CDR3 sequence: CASTQGASGVYGYTF. The DNA of the CDR3 is TGTGCCAGCACACAGGGAGCCAGTGGGGTATATGGCTACACCTTC.

The table lists this clone with a count of one. Other DNA sequences in the same sample also yield this CDR3. V usage is TRBV9 and J usage is TRBJ2-3; 7 nucleotides line up with TRBD1. CDR3 length: 15 amino acids. CDR1 SGDLS and CDR2 YYNGEE come from the germline V gene. Trimming removed 3 bases from V and 2 bases from J; junction bases left unmatched: 6. The chain's CDR3 is CASSARGRITDTQYF. CDR3 sequence (DNA): TGTGCCAGCAGCGCAAGGGGGCGAATCACAGATACGCAGTATTTT.

The chain carries TRBV5-6 and TRBJ2-2; possibly TRBD1 for D (6 bases). The CDR3 has 16 amino acids. CDR1 is SGHDT, CDR2 YYEEEE, per germline. V was cut by 4 bases and J by 6 bases, with 19 bases left in between. The CDR3 spells CASSQGGRVVSGELFF. As DNA, the CDR3 is TGTGCCAGCAGCCAAGGGGGAAGGGTAGTGTCCGGGGAGCTGTTTTTT.

The chain has TRBV19 and TRBJ2-1, with D maybe TRBD2 (6 bases). Germline loops: CDR1 LNHDA, CDR2 SQIVND (reference sequence). V was trimmed by 3 bases and J by 10 bases, leaving 13 bases between them. This CDR3 has 13 residues. The CDR3 here is CASSILRDWEQFF. CDR3 coding DNA: TGTGCCAGTAGTATCCTCAGGGACTGGGAGCAGTTCTTC.

This chain joins TRBV30 and TRBJ1-4; a weak D match, TRBD1 (5 bases). Germline assignment: CDR1 GTSNPN and CDR2 SVGIG (reference sequence). The V gene lost 2 bases and the J gene lost 7 bases, with 14 bases spanning the gap. The CDR3 spans 14 residues. The DNA of the CDR3 is TGTGCCTGGAGTAGAAAGGGACTGGGTGAAAAACTGTTTTTT. Protein product: CAWSRKGLGEKLFF. The full variable domain, with the rest looked up from reference TRBV30 and TRBJ1-4, is SQTIHQWPATLVQPVGSPLSLECTVEGTSNPNLYWYRQAAGRGLQLLFYSVGIGQISSEVPQNLSASRPQDRQFILSSKKLLLSDSGFYLCAWSRKGLGEKLFFGSGTQLSVL.

This sequence joins TRBV13 and TRBJ2-1; tentatively, D is TRBD2 (5 bases). This CDR3 contains 15 residues. V was pared by 7 bases and J by 5 bases, with 18 bases between. Germline assignment: CDR1 PRHDT and CDR2 FYEKMQ (reference sequence). CDR3 sequence (DNA): TGTGCCAGCATCCTGACTAAAACGATAAACAATGAGCAGTTCTTC. Translation: CASILTKTINNEQFF. The full variable domain, rest sourced from reference TRBV13 and TRBJ2-1, is AAGVIQSPRHLIKEKRETATLKCYPIPRHDTVYWYQQGPGQDPQFLISFYEKMQSDKGSIPDRFSAQQFSDYHSELNMSSLELGDSALYFCASILTKTINNEQFFGPGTRLTVL.

This clone has a handful of counts. This chain joins TRBV5-4 and TRBJ2-7; 9 bases agree with TRBD2. After removal of 0 bases from V and 3 bases from J, the junction contained 4 bases not matched to a gene. The CDR3 has 15 residues. Germline CDR1 reads SGHNT; CDR2 reads YYREEE (reference sequence). CDR3: CASSLDPSGNYEQYF. The DNA of the CDR3 is TGTGCCAGCAGCTTGGACCCTAGCGGGAACTACGAGCAGTACTTC.

This clone was recorded once. The genes are TRBV7-9 and TRBJ2-7; D is unresolved. V lost 2 bases, J lost 1 base, and 6 bases lay in between. The CDR3 has 13 residues. Looked up from germline, CDR1 is SEHNR and CDR2 is FQNEAQ (reference sequence). CDR3: CASSLTTSYEQYF. The CDR3, as DNA: TGTGCCAGCAGCTTAACGACATCCTACGAGCAGTACTTC.

V gene TRBV20-1 combines with J gene TRBJ1-2, with a possible D match to TRBD1 (6 bases). The germline gives CDR1 DFQATT, CDR2 SNEGSKA (reference sequence). Trimming pared 4 bases from V and 9 bases from J, leaving 12 bases between. The CDR3 is made up of 11 amino acids. The CDR3 sequence: CSANGQSRYTF. In nucleotides, the CDR3 is TGCAGTGCTAACGGACAGAGCCGCTACACCTTC.

This chain connects TRBV6-2 or TRBV6-3 to TRBJ2-5; D call uncertain. The ends were cut back, 3 bases at V and 4 bases at J, with 12 bases in the middle. CDR1 is MNHEY and CDR2 is SVGEGT in the germline V gene. The CDR3 has 14 residues. CDR3 bases: TGTGCCAGCAGTTATTCGCGGCGACGAGAGACCCAGTACTTC. Residues: CASSYSRRRETQYF.

This clone was seen only a few times. The rearrangement joins TRBV25-1 to TRBJ2-7, with unresolved D. Germline-derived CDR1 and CDR2 are MGHDK and SYGVNS. This CDR3 has 16 residues. V lost 1 base, J lost 5 bases, and 18 bases lay in between. This CDR3 reads CASSESPAAYFHEQYF. CDR3 DNA sequence: TGTGCCAGCAGTGAATCCCCCGCGGCCTACTTCCACGAGCAGTACTTC.

The chain recombines TRBV11-2 with TRBJ1-6, with TRBD1 matching 9 bases. CDR1 SGHAT and CDR2 FQNNGV come from the germline V gene. The V segment lost 5 bases and the J segment 8 bases; nucleotides outside the gene matches: 4. CDR3 length: 14 residues. The CDR3 region has the DNA TGTGCCAGCAGCGCTGGACAGGGGTATTCACCCCTCCACTTT. This translates into CASSAGQGYSPLHF.

This chain connects TRBV19 to TRBJ1-3; 8 nucleotides line up with TRBD1. J was trimmed by 0 bases and V by 6 bases; bases with no gene match: 4. The CDR3 length is 15 residues. The germline CDR1 and CDR2 sequences are LNHDA and SQIVND (reference sequence). The DNA of the CDR3 is TGTGCCAGTAGCCCAGGGGGCCGCTCTGGAAACACCATATATTTT. Translating gives CASSPGGRSGNTIYF.

The chain recombines TRBV28 with TRBJ1-1; weak D call: TRBD1 (6 bases). V lost 5 bases to trimming and J lost 0 bases, with 19 bases between them. From germline, CDR1 is MDHEN and CDR2 SYDVKM. CDR3 length equals 17 residues. In DNA form, the CDR3 reads TGTGCCAGCAGTCCCTATTCTGAGGGGGTGGTGAACACTGAAGCTTTCTTT. It encodes CASSPYSEGVVNTEAFF.

The chain joins TRBV5-1 to TRBJ1-2, with no clear D. Germline assignment: CDR1 SGHRS and CDR2 YFSETQ. Trimming took off 0 bases at V and 0 bases at J, with 9 bases between the two ends. The CDR3 is 15 residues long. The CDR3 DNA reads TGCGCCAGCAGCTTGGACTCCCTGTCTAACTATGGCTACACCTTC. Translation gives CASSLDSLSNYGYTF. Filled out from reference TRBV5-1 and TRBJ1-2, the complete variable domain reads KAGVTQTPRYLIKTRGQQVTLSCSPISGHRSVSWYQQTPGQGLQFLFEYFSETQRNKGNFPGRFSGRQFSNSRSEMNVSTLELGDSALYLCASSLDSLSNYGYTFGSGTRLTVV.